The present T cell receptor (beta chain) was sequenced within a study of regulatory T cells in long-lasting Graves disease. Study in general: Newly diagnosed Graves' patients took antithyroid drugs under 3 months. Whole-study findings and limits: Whereas about a thousand public clonotypes were shared by new patients, persistent patients shared more, at around 2,700. The study found TRBV28, TRBJ1-2 and TRBJ2-5 favored in persistent disease.

The TCR beta library used iRepertoire HTBI primers with Arm-PCR amplification of CDR3. Methods used by the authors: Detected in the samples were around 62 TRBV and 14 TRBJ segments. TCRdb analysed the multiplex PCR reads with MiXCR anew, one entry per CDR3 protein. For this entry, the V and J calls and clone size follow TCRdb and not the study's own pipeline. Among some 250,000 distinct CDR3 sequences listed, around 20% were seen once. Trimming took off 6 bases at V and 7 bases at J, with 19 bases between the two ends. The length of the CDR3 is 15 residues. Time point meaning: newly diagnosed GD, antithyroid drugs for less than 3 months. Extracted PBMC RNA gave rise to the TCR library. This clonotype was detected many times. As yet, its antigen is unknown.

The V gene is TRBV12-3 or TRBV12-4, the J gene TRBJ2-1; no clear D. The sequence was collected from a female donor with Graves disease. The input for sequencing was peripheral blood mononuclear cells (PBMCs), taken at new diagnosis, from a patient treated with antithyroid drugs. In DNA form, the CDR3 reads TGTGCCAGCAGCCCTCAGCGCTCCTCTAGAAATGAGCAGTTCTTC. Translating gives CASSPQRSSRNEQFF.